The clone carrying this T cell receptor beta chain was seen only a few times. Its specificity is not known. The data were taken from a study of T-cell memory formation after mild COVID-19. Unmatched junction bases numbered 9, after V lost 5 bases and J lost 8 bases. The CDR3 is made up of 16 amino acids. CDR1 SGHNT and CDR2 YENEEA come from the germline V gene. Findings and caveats of the study: Later expanders leaned CD4+, whereas day 15 to 85 contracting clones were balanced CD4/CD8. The CD4+ clones that contracted clustered mainly within CM and EM, and the CD8+ clones concentrated in EMRA. Some clones that responded turned up in pre-infection memory, which suggests that cross-reactive memory joined in.

One entry per CDR3 protein, called by TCRdb with MiXCR from the 5' RACE reads. The sample includes roughly 620,000 distinct CDR3 sequences, 18% seen only once; the top ten take around 13%. The sample consisted of PBMCs or a T cell subset sorted from them (not recorded which). This receptor was identified in an adult woman who had mild COVID-19 (a few samples of this study predate the infection). Cell type and time point are not known. V usage is TRBV11-3 and J usage is TRBJ2-1, with 13 bases matching TRBD2. CDR3 region: CASSPWTSGSVDEQFF. The CDR3 DNA is TGTGCCAGCAGCCCGTGGACTAGCGGGAGTGTTGATGAGCAGTTCTTC.